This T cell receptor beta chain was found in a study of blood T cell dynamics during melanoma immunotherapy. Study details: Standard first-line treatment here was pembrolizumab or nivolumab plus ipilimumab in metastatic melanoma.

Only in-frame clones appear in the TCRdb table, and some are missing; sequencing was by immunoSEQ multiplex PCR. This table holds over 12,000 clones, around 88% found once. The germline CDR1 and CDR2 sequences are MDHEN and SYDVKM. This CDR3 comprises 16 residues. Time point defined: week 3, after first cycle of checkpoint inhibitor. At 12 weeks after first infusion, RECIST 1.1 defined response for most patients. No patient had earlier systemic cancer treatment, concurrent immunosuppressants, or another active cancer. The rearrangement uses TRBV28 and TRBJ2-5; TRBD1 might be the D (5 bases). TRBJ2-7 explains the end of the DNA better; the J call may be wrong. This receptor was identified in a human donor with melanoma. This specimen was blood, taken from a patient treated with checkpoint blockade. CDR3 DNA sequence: TGTGCCAGCAGTACCCTGCGATGGGGCGCAATGTACGAGCAGTACTTC. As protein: CASSTLRWGAMYEQYF.